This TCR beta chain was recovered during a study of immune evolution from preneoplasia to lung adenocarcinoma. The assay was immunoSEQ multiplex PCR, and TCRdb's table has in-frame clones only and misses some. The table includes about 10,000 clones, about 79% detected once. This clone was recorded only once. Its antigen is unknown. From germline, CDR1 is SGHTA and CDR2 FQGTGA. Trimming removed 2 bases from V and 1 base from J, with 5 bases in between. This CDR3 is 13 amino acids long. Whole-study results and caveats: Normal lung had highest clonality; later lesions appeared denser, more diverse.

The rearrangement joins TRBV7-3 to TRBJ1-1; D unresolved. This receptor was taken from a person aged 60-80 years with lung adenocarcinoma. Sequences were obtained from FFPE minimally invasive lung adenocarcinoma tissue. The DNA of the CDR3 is TGTGCCAGCAGCTTAGAACCGAACACTGAAGCTTTCTTT. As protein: CASSLEPNTEAFF.